This is a list of T cell receptor beta chains from one sample in a study of human T cells and chemical hapten exposure. TCRdb re-called the RACE reads through MiXCR, storing one row per CDR3 protein. The sample has some 120,000 distinct CDR3 sequences; approximately 9.1% are singletons. The sequenced material came from whole blood. The receptors come from a male donor in good health. Some clones in this sample may be carry-over from other donors' samples. Each CDR3 is given with its conserved first and last residue. Fields, in order: V gene, J gene, D gene, CDR3 length, clone size, CDR3 protein, CDR3 DNA. A D gene is named only where the DNA matches it firmly. Clone size is not always given. Where it is, it says once, few, many or a class for expanded clones.

>TRBV14|TRBJ2-2|TRBD2|15|.
CASSQGTSFPGELFF
TGTGCCAGCAGCCAAGGGACTAGCTTTCCCGGGGAGCTGTTTTTT
>TRBV6-5|TRBJ2-3|.|15|.
CASSYGKGTGDTQYF
TGTGCCAGCAGTTACGGAAAGGGGACCGGAGATACGCAGTATTTT
>TRBV7-2|TRBJ2-1|TRBD1|14|many
CASARDSSYNEQFF
TGTGCCAGCGCCCGGGACAGCTCCTACAATGAGCAGTTCTTC
>TRBV20-1|TRBJ2-3|.|14|.
CSARRMAPTDTQYF
TGCAGTGCTAGAAGGATGGCGCCAACAGATACGCAGTATTTT
>TRBV29-1|TRBJ2-7|TRBD1|14|.
CSVAGRTGSVEQYF
TGCAGCGTTGCAGGAAGGACAGGGTCGGTCGAGCAGTACTTC
>TRBV14|TRBJ1-2|.|15|.
CASSQDGGDLYGYTF
TGTGCCAGCAGCCAAGACGGGGGCGATCTCTATGGCTACACCTTC
>TRBV3-1|TRBJ2-1|TRBD2|15|many
CASSLAGGKLNEQFF
TGTGCCAGCAGCTTAGCGGGGGGAAAACTAAATGAGCAGTTCTTC
>TRBV2|TRBJ2-5|TRBD2|14|.
CASRETSGGETQYF
TGTGCCAGCAGAGAGACTAGCGGGGGAGAGACCCAGTACTTC
>TRBV6-2/TRBV6-3|TRBJ1-2|TRBD1|13|.
CASSWSTGPGYTF
TGTGCCAGCAGTTGGTCGACAGGGCCTGGCTACACCTTC
>TRBV9|TRBJ2-7|.|14|many
CASSGRTPPYEQYF
TGTGCCAGCAGCGGGCGGACACCACCCTACGAGCAGTACTTC
>TRBV20-1|TRBJ1-1|TRBD1|14|few
CSASTGGRDTEAFF
TGCAGTGCCTCGACAGGGGGCCGGGACACTGAAGCTTTCTTT
>TRBV11-2|TRBJ2-3|TRBD1|16|many
CASIRRGRLSTDTQYF
TGTGCCAGCATACGCAGGGGGAGACTTAGCACAGATACGCAGTATTTT
>TRBV10-2|TRBJ2-2|.|15|.
CASSRSGTNTGELFF
TGCGCCAGCAGTCGGAGCGGAACGAACACCGGGGAGCTGTTTTTT
>TRBV5-4|TRBJ2-2|.|14|.
CASSSGLATGELFF
TGTGCCAGCAGCTCGGGACTTGCCACCGGGGAGCTGTTTTTT
>TRBV2|TRBJ2-2|TRBD2|15|few
CASGSGGPNTGELFF
TGTGCCAGCGGTAGCGGGGGCCCGAACACCGGGGAGCTGTTTTTT
>TRBV29-1|TRBJ2-7|TRBD2|12|many
CSVYSGAYEQYF
TGCAGCGTTTACAGCGGGGCCTACGAGCAGTACTTC
>TRBV12-3/TRBV12-4|TRBJ2-2|.|13|few
CASSFVSPGELFF
TGTGCCAGCAGTTTTGTTTCCCCCGGGGAGCTGTTTTTT
>TRBV11-2|TRBJ2-7|TRBD1|15|many
CASSYWTGGIYEQYF
TGTGCCAGCAGCTACTGGACAGGGGGAATCTACGAGCAGTACTTC
>TRBV20-1|TRBJ1-1|.|14|few
CSLRRAGVGTEAFF
TGCAGTCTAAGAAGGGCAGGAGTAGGCACTGAAGCTTTCTTT
>TRBV2|TRBJ1-6|.|16|few
CASSPSGSSYNSPLHF
TGTGCCAGCAGTCCCTCGGGGAGCTCCTATAATTCACCCCTCCACTTT
>TRBV7-8|TRBJ1-4|.|13|many
CASSYRTNEKLFF
TGTGCCAGCAGCTATCGGACTAATGAAAAACTGTTTTTT
>TRBV5-1|TRBJ1-1|.|16|few
CASSLAGGPGGTEAFF
TGCGCCAGCAGCTTGGCCGGGGGGCCAGGAGGCACTGAAGCTTTCTTT
>TRBV5-1|TRBJ2-7|TRBD2|15|few
CASSSRLAGPGEQYF
TGCGCCAGCAGCTCCCGACTAGCGGGGCCGGGCGAGCAGTACTTC
>TRBV29-1|TRBJ2-7|.|11|few
CSVTRQNEQYF
TGCAGCGTTACCAGACAGAACGAGCAGTACTTC
>TRBV5-4|TRBJ1-1|.|15|.
CASSGVGQSNTEAFF
TGTGCCAGCAGCGGGGTCGGGCAGTCGAACACTGAAGCTTTCTTT
>TRBV6-2/TRBV6-3|TRBJ1-5|TRBD1|14|few
CASRRTGGNQPQHF
TGTGCCAGCAGGAGGACAGGTGGCAATCAGCCCCAGCATTTT
>TRBV25-1|TRBJ2-5|.|13|.
CASSEQGSETQYF
TGTGCCAGCAGTGAACAGGGGAGTGAGACCCAGTACTTC
>TRBV27|TRBJ1-1|.|14|.
CASSPGQPNTEAFF
TGTGCCAGCAGTCCGGGACAACCGAACACTGAAGCTTTCTTT
>TRBV4-3|TRBJ2-3|.|15|.
CASSQDHGGTDTQYF
TGCGCCAGCAGCCAAGACCATGGGGGCACAGATACGCAGTATTTT
>TRBV20-1|TRBJ2-1|TRBD2|17|few
CSALRGTSGRGYNEQFF
TGCAGTGCGCTAAGAGGGACTAGCGGGAGAGGGTACAATGAGCAGTTCTTC
>TRBV7-9|TRBJ1-2|.|13|many
CASSLTGTYGYTF
TGTGCCAGCAGCTTAACAGGGACCTATGGCTACACCTTC
>TRBV9|TRBJ2-1|TRBD2|18|few
CASSARAGGQTLYNEQFF
TGTGCCAGCAGCGCCAGAGCGGGGGGCCAAACTCTTTACAATGAGCAGTTCTTC
>TRBV7-2|TRBJ2-1|.|15|few
CASSLAQGYYNEQFF
TGTGCCAGCAGCTTAGCACAGGGATATTACAATGAGCAGTTCTTC
>TRBV5-6|TRBJ2-7|.|12|many
CASSLDRYEQYF
TGTGCCAGCAGCTTGGACCGCTACGAGCAGTACTTC
>TRBV4-2|TRBJ2-1|.|15|many
CASSKERVTYNEQFF
TGTGCCAGCAGCAAAGAGCGGGTTACCTACAATGAGCAGTTCTTC
>TRBV20-1|TRBJ2-3|TRBD1|16|few
CSAEYGTGTTTDTQYF
TGCAGTGCAGAATATGGGACAGGGACCACCACAGATACGCAGTATTTT
>TRBV5-1|TRBJ2-5|.|14|few
CASSLEASQETQYF
TGCGCCAGCAGCTTGGAGGCTTCTCAAGAGACCCAGTACTTC
>TRBV12-3/TRBV12-4|TRBJ2-3|.|12|many
CASSLSTDTQYF
TGTGCCAGCAGTTTAAGCACAGATACGCAGTATTTT
>TRBV2|TRBJ2-1|.|15|few
CASSVAESWVNEQFF
TGTGCCAGCAGTGTTGCAGAAAGTTGGGTCAATGAGCAGTTCTTC
>TRBV7-3|TRBJ2-7|.|14|few
CASSLSPESYEQYF
TGTGCCAGCAGCTTATCCCCAGAGTCCTACGAGCAGTACTTC
>TRBV13|TRBJ2-7|.|15|few
CASSPRASDPYEQYF
TGTGCCAGCAGCCCCAGGGCTAGCGATCCCTACGAGCAGTACTTC
>TRBV12-3/TRBV12-4|TRBJ2-7|.|16|.
CASSFKGGLLSYEQYF
TGTGCCAGCAGTTTCAAGGGAGGCTTACTGTCCTACGAGCAGTACTTC
>TRBV7-6|TRBJ2-2|.|13|few
CASSSLNTGELFF
TGTGCCAGCAGCTCCCTAAACACCGGGGAGCTGTTTTTT
>TRBV7-9|TRBJ1-1|.|15|many
CASSLNQDVVTEAFF
TGTGCCAGCAGCTTAAATCAGGATGTGGTAACTGAAGCTTTCTTT
>TRBV2|TRBJ1-1|.|16|many
CASRAQGGGMNEEAFF
TGTGCCAGCAGAGCTCAGGGAGGGGGGATGAATGAAGAAGCTTTCTTT
>TRBV20-1|TRBJ1-6|.|13|few
CSARVDRNSPLHF
TGCAGTGCTAGGGTTGACCGGAATTCACCCCTCCACTTT
>TRBV29-1|TRBJ2-5|.|13|many
CSVDAGAKETQYF
TGCAGCGTCGACGCAGGGGCTAAGGAGACCCAGTACTTC
>TRBV20-1|TRBJ2-3|.|15|.
CSASPVRELGDTQYF
TGCAGTGCTAGTCCCGTAAGGGAACTTGGAGATACGCAGTATTTT
>TRBV20-1|TRBJ2-3|TRBD2|15|few
CSASTAGGRTDTQYF
TGCAGTGCTAGTACAGCGGGGGGGCGCACAGATACGCAGTATTTT
>TRBV10-2|TRBJ1-1|.|15|many
CASKGRTETNTEAFF
TGCGCCAGCAAAGGGAGGACAGAGACGAACACTGAAGCTTTCTTT
>TRBV6-6|TRBJ2-5|.|17|.
CASSSTLITLDQETQYF
TGTGCCAGCAGTTCCACACTAATAACACTAGACCAAGAGACCCAGTACTTC
>TRBV3-1|TRBJ2-5|TRBD2|16|many
CASSPRPSGAQETQYF
TGTGCCAGCAGCCCCCGTCCTAGCGGGGCCCAAGAGACCCAGTACTTC
>TRBV20-1|TRBJ2-7|TRBD2|12|few
CSARVAAGLEYF
TGCAGTGCTAGAGTGGCAGCGGGACTCGAGTACTTC